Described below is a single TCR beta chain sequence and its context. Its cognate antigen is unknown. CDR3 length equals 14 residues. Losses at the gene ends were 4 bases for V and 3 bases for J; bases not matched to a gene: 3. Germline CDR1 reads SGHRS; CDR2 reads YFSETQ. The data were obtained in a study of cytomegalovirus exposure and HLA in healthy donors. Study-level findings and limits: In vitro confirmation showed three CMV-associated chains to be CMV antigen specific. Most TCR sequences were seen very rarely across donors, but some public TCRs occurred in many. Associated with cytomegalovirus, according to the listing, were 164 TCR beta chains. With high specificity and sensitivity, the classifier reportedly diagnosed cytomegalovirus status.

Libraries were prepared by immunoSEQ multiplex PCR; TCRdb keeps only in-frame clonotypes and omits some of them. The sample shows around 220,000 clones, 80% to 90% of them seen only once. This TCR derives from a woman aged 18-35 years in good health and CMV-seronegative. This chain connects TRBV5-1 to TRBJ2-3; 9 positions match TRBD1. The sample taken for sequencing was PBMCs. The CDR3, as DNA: TGCGCCAGCAGCCCGGGACAGGGTACAGATACGCAGTATTTT. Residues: CASSPGQGTDTQYF.